The clone carrying this T cell receptor (beta chain) was picked up a small number of times. This record comes from a study of T-cell memory formation after mild COVID-19. TCRdb reanalysed the 5' RACE reads using MiXCR and keeps one entry per CDR3 protein. Among 350,000 to 400,000 distinct CDR3 sequences listed, about 15% were seen once. The sample taken for sequencing was PBMCs or a T cell subset sorted from them (not recorded which). This sequence originates from a man between 18 and 29 years old who had mild COVID-19 (a few samples of this study predate the infection). Cell type and time point are not known.

The DNA for the CDR3 is TGTGCCAGCAGTTTAGGGGGGGTCGGCTATGGCTACACCTTC. Translating it yields CASSLGGVGYGYTF. The J gene is TRBJ1-2, the V gene TRBV12-3 or TRBV12-4; D may be TRBD1 (5 bases). CDR3 size: 14 residues. V gave up 1 base and J gave up 4 bases, with 10 bases separating them.